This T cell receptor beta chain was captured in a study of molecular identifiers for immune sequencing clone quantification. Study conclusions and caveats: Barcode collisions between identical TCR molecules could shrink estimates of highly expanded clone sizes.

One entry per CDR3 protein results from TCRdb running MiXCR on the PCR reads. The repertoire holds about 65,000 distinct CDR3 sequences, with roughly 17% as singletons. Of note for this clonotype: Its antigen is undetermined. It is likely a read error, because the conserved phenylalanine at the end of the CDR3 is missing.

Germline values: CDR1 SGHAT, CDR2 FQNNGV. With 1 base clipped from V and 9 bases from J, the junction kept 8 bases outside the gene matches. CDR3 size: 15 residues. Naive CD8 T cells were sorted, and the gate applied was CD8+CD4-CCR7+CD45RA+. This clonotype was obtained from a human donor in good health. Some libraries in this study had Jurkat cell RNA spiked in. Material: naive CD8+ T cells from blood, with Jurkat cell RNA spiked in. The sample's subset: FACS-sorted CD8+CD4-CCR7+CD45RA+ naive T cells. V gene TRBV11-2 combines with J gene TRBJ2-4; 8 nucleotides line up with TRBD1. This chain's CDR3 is CASSLGQGARAIQYL. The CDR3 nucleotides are TGTGCCAGCAGCTTAGGGCAGGGGGCAAGGGCCATTCAGTACCTC.